Listed here is a single T cell receptor beta chain. Its specificity is not known. This CDR3 has 14 residues. The germline CDR1 and CDR2 sequences are MNHNS and SASEGT. Trimming stripped 7 bases from V and 4 bases from J, with 13 bases between. Using its own MiXCR run on the 5' RACE reads, TCRdb lists one record per CDR3 protein. The profile shows approximately 51,000 distinct CDR3 sequences, around 9.7% of them singletons. This record belongs to a study of T-cell memory formation after mild COVID-19. General study results and limits: Clones which contracted sat mainly in CM and EM if CD4+, and in EMRA if CD8+.

The sequence came from an adult woman who had mild COVID-19 (a few samples of this study predate the infection). Cell type and time point are not known. The chain is built from TRBV6-1 and TRBJ1-4; no firm D call. The sample taken for sequencing was PBMCs or a T cell subset sorted from them (not recorded which). The CDR3 sequence: CASNRVGINEKLFF. In DNA, the CDR3 is TGTGCCAGCAACAGAGTGGGGATTAATGAAAAACTGTTTTTT.